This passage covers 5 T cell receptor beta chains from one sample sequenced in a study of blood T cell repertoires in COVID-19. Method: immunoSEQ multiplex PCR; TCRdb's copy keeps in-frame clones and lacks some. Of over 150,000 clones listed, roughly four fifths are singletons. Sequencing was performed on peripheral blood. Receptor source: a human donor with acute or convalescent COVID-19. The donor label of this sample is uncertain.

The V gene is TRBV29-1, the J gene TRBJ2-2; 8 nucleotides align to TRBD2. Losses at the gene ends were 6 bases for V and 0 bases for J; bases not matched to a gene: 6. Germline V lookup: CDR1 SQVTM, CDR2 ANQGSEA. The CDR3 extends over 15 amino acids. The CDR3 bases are TGCAGCGTGGAACTAGCGGTCGCGAACACCGGGGAGCTGTTTTTT. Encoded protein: CSVELAVANTGELFF.

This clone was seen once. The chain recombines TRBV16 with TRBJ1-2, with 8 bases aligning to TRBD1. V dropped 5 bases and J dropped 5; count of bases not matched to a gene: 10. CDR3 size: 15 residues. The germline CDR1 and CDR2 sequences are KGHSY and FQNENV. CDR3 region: CASSVGQGGRYGYTF. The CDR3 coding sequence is TGTGCCAGCAGCGTAGGACAGGGAGGGAGATATGGCTACACCTTC. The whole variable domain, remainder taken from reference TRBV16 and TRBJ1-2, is GEEVAQTPKHLVRGEGQKAKLYCAPIKGHSYVFWYQQVLKNEFKFLISFQNENVFDETGMPKERFSAKCLPNSPCSLEIQATKLEDSAVYFCASSVGQGGRYGYTFGSGTRLTVV.

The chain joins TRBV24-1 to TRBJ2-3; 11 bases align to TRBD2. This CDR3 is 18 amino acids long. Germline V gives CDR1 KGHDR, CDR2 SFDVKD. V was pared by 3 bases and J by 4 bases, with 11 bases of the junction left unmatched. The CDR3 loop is CATSDRDLAGGGADTQYF. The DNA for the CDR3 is TGTGCCACCAGTGATCGCGATCTAGCGGGAGGAGGCGCAGATACGCAGTATTTT.

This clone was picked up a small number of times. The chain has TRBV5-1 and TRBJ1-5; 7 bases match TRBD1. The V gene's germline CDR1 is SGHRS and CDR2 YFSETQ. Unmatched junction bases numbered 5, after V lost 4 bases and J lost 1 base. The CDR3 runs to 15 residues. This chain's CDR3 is CASSPTGLSNQPQHF. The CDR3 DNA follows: TGCGCCAGCAGCCCGACAGGGTTAAGCAATCAGCCCCAGCATTTT.

The CDR3: CASSLSRTPPYNEQFF. CDR3 sequence (DNA): TGTGCCAGCAGTTTATCTCGGACTCCACCCTACAATGAGCAGTTCTTC. The chain links TRBV28 to TRBJ2-1; TRBD2 is a possible D gene (5 bases). CDR3 length: 16 amino acids. Germline V CDR1 and CDR2: MDHEN, SYDVKM. Trimming took off 1 base at V and 2 bases at J, with 12 bases between the two ends.